The clone carrying this T cell receptor beta chain has more than one count but fewer than ten. Its antigen is unidentified. Diagnostic assessment was based on clinical symptoms, serum thyroxine and TRAb, thyroid ultrasound and orbital computed tomography. It was RNA transcripts that yielded the amplified TCR beta CDR3 regions. The HTBI primer set drove a first-round RT-PCR of the TCR CDR3. TCRdb reanalysed the multiplex PCR reads using MiXCR and keeps one entry per CDR3 protein. The sample yields roughly 800,000 distinct CDR3 sequences, 35% to 40% seen once. The data were taken from a study of T cells in Graves' hyperthyroidism and ophthalmopathy. Germline V gene data show CDR1 as SGHTA and CDR2 as FQGNSA. J lost 3 bases, V lost 6 bases, and 11 bases had no gene match. This CDR3 has 18 amino acids. Findings and caveats of the study: Expanded thyroid clonotypes (above 0.001) were mostly also found in blood.

The rearrangement uses TRBV7-2 and TRBJ2-7, with 16 bases fitting TRBD2. The sequence came from a man between 18 and 29 years old with Graves' hyperthyroidism. Sequencing used blood. CDR3 coding DNA: TGTGCCAGCAGTCCTCCGGGACTAGCGGGAGGGCCTTACTACGAGCAGTACTTC. It codes for CASSPPGLAGGPYYEQYF.